Below are 5 T cell receptor beta chains sequenced from a single sample in a study of cytotoxic CD8 clonotypes in ibrutinib-treated CLL. TCRdb keeps only in-frame clones here, not all; method: immunoSEQ multiplex PCR. This sample has tens of thousands of clones, with around 60% found just once. Material: PBMCs, obtained before ibrutinib treatment. Every receptor here comes from a human donor with chronic lymphocytic leukemia.

In this sample, this clone turned up a few times. V is TRBV21-1 and J is TRBJ1-3; the tabulated D call, TRBD1, remains unverified against the DNA. TRBV21-1 is a recognized pseudogene. This CDR3 region has 14 residues. CDR3: CASRPGQGGNTIYF. The CDR3 DNA reads as TGTGCCAGCAGGCCGGGACAGGGGGGAAACACCATATATTTT.

The V call is TRBV6-6, the J call TRBJ1-5, with D perhaps TRBD1 (5 bases). Germline loops: CDR1 MNHNY, CDR2 SVGAGI (reference sequence). CDR3 size: 14 residues. V gave up 6 bases and J gave up 3 bases, with 12 bases separating them. CDR3 DNA sequence: TGTGCCAGCAGCCGCGACAGAGTCAATCAGCCCCAGCATTTT. Its translation: CASSRDRVNQPQHF.

The chain couples TRBV7-6 to TRBJ2-3; D unclear. The CDR3 runs to 14 residues. Germline V gene data show CDR1 as SGHVS and CDR2 as FNYEAQ. Trimming removed 2 bases from V and 0 bases from J, with 6 bases in between. In DNA form, the CDR3 reads TGTGCCAGCAGCTTAAGGGTTAGCACAGATACGCAGTATTTT. This translates into CASSLRVSTDTQYF.

This chain connects TRBV28 to TRBJ1-5; TRBD1 matches at 10 bases. Germline CDR1 reads MDHEN; CDR2 reads SYDVKM. The CDR3 has 14 residues. V lost 5 bases to trimming and J lost 6 bases; unmatched junction nucleotides: 4. CDR3 in amino acids: CASSGGQGIQPQHF. CDR3 DNA: TGTGCCAGCAGTGGGGGACAGGGGATTCAGCCCCAGCATTTT.

This chain joins TRBV7-2 and TRBJ2-3; unclear D gene. With 5 bases removed from V and 2 bases from J, the gap between germline ends came to 17 bases. This CDR3 has 16 residues. Germline V CDR1 and CDR2: SGHTA, FQGNSA. The CDR3 nucleotides are TGTGCCAGCAGCACTCGACCCTCCCAATCCACAGATACGCAGTATTTT. This codes for CASSTRPSQSTDTQYF.